This TCR beta chain emerged from a study of blood T cell repertoires in COVID-19. Study as a whole: COVID-19 samples, acute and convalescent, were from the United States, Italy and Spain. PBMCs, B-cell-depleted T cells, or T cells provided the cDNA or gDNA that made up the material.

In the authors' methods: Reference gene primer amplification yielded estimated nucleated cell counts. Clones were read by immunoSEQ multiplex PCR, and TCRdb kept only the in-frame ones, dropping some. D and trimming were read from the DNA, whereas the V and J calls and clone size are those reported in that table. The table has tens of thousands of clones, approximately 90% seen once; the top ten hold around 2.5%. CDR1 LGHNT and CDR2 FRNRAP come from the germline V gene. V lost 5 bases to trimming and J lost 4 bases, with 9 bases between them. CDR3 size: 13 residues. This chain uses TRBV12-5 with TRBJ1-5; TRBD1 might be the D (5 bases). The sequenced sample was peripheral blood. The receptor comes from a man aged 45 to 65 with active COVID-19. The CDR3 sequence is CASGLTANQPQHF. CDR3 nucleotide sequence: TGTGCTAGTGGTCTGACAGCAAATCAGCCCCAGCATTTT.